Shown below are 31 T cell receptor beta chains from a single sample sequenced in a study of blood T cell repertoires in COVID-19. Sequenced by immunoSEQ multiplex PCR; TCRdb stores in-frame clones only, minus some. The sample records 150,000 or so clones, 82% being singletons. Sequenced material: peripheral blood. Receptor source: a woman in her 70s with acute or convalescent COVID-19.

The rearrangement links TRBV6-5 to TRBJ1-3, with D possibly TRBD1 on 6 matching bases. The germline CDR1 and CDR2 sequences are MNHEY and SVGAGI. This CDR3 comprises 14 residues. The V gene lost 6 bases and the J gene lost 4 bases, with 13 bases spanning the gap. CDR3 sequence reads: CASRVGQYGNTIYF. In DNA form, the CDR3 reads TGTGCCAGCAGGGTAGGACAGTACGGAAACACCATATATTTT.

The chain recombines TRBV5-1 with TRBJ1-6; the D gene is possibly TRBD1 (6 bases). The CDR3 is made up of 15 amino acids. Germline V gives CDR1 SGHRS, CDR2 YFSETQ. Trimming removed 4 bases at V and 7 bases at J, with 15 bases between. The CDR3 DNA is TGCGCCAGCAGCGCCTACAGGGTCAACAATTCACCCCTCCACTTT. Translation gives CASSAYRVNNSPLHF. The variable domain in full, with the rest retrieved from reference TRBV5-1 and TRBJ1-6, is KAGVTQTPRYLIKTRGQQVTLSCSPISGHRSVSWYQQTPGQGLQFLFEYFSETQRNKGNFPGRFSGRQFSNSRSEMNVSTLELGDSALYLCASSAYRVNNSPLHFGNGTRLTVT.

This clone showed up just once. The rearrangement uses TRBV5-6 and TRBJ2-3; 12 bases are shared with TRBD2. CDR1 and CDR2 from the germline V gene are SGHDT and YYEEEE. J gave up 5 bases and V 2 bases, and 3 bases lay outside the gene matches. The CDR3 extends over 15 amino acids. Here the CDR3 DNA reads TGTGCCAGCAGCTTACTAGCGGGGGGTGAAGATACGCAGTATTTT. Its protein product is CASSLLAGGEDTQYF.

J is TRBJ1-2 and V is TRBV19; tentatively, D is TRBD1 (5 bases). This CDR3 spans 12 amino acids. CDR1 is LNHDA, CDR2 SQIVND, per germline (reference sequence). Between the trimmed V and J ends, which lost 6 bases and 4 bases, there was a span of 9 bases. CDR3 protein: CASRRGTYGYTF. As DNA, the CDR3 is TGTGCCAGTAGGCGGGGGACCTATGGCTACACCTTC.

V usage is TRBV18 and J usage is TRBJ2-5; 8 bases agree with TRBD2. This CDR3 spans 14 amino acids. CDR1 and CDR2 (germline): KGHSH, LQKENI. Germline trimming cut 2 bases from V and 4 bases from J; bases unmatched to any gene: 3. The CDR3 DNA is TGTGCCAGCTCACCAACACTAGCGGCAGAGACCCAGTACTTC. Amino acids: CASSPTLAAETQYF.

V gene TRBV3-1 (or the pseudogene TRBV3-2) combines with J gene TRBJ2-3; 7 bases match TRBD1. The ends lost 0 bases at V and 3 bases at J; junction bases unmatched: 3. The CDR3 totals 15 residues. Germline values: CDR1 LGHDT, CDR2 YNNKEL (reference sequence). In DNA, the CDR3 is TGTGCCAGCAGCCAAGACGGACAGGCGACAGATACGCAGTATTTT. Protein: CASSQDGQATDTQYF.

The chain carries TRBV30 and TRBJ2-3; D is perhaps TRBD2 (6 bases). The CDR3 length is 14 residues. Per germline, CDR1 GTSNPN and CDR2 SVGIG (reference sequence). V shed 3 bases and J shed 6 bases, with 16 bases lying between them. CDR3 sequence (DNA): TGTGCCTGGAGCCGGGACTCGATTTTGGATACGCAGTATTTT. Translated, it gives CAWSRDSILDTQYF.

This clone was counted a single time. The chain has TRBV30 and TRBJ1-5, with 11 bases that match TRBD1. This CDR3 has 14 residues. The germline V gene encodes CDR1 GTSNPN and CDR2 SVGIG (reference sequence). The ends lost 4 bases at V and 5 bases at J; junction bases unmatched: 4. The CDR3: CAWTGTGGYQPQHF. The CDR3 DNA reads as TGTGCCTGGACGGGGACAGGGGGTTATCAGCCCCAGCATTTT. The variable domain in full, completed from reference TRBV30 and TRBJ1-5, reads SQTIHQWPATLVQPVGSPLSLECTVEGTSNPNLYWYRQAAGRGLQLLFYSVGIGQISSEVPQNLSASRPQDRQFILSSKKLLLSDSGFYLCAWTGTGGYQPQHFGDGTRLSIL.

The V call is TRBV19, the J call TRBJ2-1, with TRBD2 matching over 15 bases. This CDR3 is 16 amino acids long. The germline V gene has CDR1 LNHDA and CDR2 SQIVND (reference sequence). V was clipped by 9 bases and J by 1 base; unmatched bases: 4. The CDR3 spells CASGLAGGQSYNEQFF. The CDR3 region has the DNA TGTGCCAGCGGACTAGCGGGGGGGCAGTCCTACAATGAGCAGTTCTTC.

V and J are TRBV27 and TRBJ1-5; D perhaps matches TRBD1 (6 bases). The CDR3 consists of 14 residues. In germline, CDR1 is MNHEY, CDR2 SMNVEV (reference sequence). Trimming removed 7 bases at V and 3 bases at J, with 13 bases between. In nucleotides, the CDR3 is TGTGCCAGCATGGGGGGGGGCTCCAATCAGCCCCAGCATTTT. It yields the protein CASMGGGSNQPQHF.

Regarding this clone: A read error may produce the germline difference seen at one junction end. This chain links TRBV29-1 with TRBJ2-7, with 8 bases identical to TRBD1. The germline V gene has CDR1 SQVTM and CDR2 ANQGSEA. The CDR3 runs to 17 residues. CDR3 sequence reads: CSVEAKLRGHSSYEQYF. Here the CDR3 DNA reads TGCAGCGTGGAAGCCAAACTCAGGGGGCATAGCTCCTACGAGCAGTACTTC.

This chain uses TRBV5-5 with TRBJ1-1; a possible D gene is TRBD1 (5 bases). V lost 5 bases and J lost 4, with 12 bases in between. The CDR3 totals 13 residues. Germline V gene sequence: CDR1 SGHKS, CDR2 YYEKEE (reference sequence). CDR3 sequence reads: CASSFAGGTEAFF. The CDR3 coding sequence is TGTGCCAGCAGTTTTGCCGGGGGCACTGAAGCTTTCTTT.

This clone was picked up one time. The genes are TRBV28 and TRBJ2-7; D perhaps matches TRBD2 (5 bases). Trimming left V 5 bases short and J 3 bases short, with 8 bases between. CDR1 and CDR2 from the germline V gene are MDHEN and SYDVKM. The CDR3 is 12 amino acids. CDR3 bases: TGTGCCAGCAGTCCCGGGAACTACGAGCAGTACTTC. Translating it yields CASSPGNYEQYF.

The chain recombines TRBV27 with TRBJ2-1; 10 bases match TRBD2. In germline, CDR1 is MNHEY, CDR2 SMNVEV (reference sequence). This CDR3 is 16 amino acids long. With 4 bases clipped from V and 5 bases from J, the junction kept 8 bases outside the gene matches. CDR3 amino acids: CASSSSGLAGDNEQFF. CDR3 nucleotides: TGTGCCAGCAGTTCATCTGGGCTAGCGGGAGACAATGAGCAGTTCTTC.

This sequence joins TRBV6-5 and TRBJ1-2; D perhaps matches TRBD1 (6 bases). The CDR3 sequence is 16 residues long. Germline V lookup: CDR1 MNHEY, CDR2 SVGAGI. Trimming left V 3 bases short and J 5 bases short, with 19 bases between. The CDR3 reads CASSYLQGPATYGYTF. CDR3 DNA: TGTGCCAGCAGTTATCTACAGGGCCCGGCTACATATGGCTACACCTTC.

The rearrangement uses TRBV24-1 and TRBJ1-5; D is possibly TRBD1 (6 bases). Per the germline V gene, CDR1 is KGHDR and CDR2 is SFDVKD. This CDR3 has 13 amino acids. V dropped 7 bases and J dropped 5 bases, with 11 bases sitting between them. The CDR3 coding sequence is TGTGCCACCAGCGGACAGTTCGATCAGCCCCAGCATTTT. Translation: CATSGQFDQPQHF.

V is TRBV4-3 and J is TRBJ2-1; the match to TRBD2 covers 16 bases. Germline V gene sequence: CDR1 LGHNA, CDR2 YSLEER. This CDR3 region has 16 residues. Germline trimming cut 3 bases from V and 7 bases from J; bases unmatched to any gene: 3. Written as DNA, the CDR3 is TGCGCCAGCAGCCAGGGACTAGCGGGGGGGCAAAATGAGCAGTTCTTC. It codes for CASSQGLAGGQNEQFF.

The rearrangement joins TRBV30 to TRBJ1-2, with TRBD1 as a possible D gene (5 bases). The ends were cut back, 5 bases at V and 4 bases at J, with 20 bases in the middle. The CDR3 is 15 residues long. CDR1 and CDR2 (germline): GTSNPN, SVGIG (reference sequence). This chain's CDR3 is CAWGGAPDSIYGYTF. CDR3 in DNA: TGTGCCTGGGGGGGAGCACCAGATAGCATCTATGGCTACACCTTC.

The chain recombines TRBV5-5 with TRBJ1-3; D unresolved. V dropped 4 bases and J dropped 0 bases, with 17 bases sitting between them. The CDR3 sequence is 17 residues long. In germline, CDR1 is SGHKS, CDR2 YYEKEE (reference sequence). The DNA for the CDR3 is TGTGCCAGCAGCCCGTTGAGCGGCCAAACCTCTGGAAACACCATATATTTT. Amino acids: CASSPLSGQTSGNTIYF.

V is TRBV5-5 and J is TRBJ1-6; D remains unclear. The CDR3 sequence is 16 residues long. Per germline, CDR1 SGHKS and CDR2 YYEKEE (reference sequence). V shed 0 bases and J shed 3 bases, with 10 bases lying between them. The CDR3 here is CASSLAVGFYNSPLHF. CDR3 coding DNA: TGTGCCAGCAGCTTGGCAGTCGGGTTCTATAATTCACCCCTCCACTTT.

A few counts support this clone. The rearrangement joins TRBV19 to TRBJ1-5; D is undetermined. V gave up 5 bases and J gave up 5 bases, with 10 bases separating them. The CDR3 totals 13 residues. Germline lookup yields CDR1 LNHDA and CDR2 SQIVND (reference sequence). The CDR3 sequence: CASSPDSYQPQHF. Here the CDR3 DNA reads TGTGCCAGTAGTCCTGACTCTTATCAGCCCCAGCATTTT.

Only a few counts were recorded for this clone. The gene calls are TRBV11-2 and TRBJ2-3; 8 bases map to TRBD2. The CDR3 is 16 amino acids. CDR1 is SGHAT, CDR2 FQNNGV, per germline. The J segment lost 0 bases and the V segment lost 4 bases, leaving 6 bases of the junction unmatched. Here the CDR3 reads CASSSAGGASTDTQYF. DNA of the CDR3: TGTGCCAGCAGCTCCGCGGGGGGCGCGAGCACAGATACGCAGTATTTT.

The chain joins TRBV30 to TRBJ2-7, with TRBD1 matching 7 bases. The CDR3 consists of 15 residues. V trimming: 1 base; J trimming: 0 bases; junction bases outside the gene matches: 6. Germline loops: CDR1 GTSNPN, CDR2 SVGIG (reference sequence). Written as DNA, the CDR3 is TGTGCCTGGAGTGGAAGGACAGGTCTCTCCTACGAGCAGTACTTC. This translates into CAWSGRTGLSYEQYF.

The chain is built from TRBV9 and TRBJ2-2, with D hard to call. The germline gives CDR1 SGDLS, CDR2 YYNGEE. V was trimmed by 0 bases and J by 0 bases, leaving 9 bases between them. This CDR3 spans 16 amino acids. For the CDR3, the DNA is TGTGCCAGCAGCGTAGAGCCGAATACGAACACCGGGGAGCTGTTTTTT. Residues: CASSVEPNTNTGELFF. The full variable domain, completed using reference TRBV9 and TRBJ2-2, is DSGVTQTPKHLITATGQRVTLRCSPRSGDLSVYWYQQSLDQGLQFLIQYYNGEERAKGNILERFSAQQFPDLHSELNLSSLELGDSALYFCASSVEPNTNTGELFFGEGSRLTVL.

CDR3 residues: CASASGAYNEQFF. CDR3 nucleotides: TGTGCCAGCGCTAGCGGGGCCTACAATGAGCAGTTCTTC. V is TRBV6-5 and J is TRBJ2-1, with 9 bases lining up with TRBD2. CDR3 length: 13 amino acids. The trim removed 8 bases at V and 2 bases at J, leaving 1 base unmatched. Germline V gives CDR1 MNHEY, CDR2 SVGAGI.

The CDR3 nucleotides are TGTGCCAGCAGTTACTCGACCAGAGGCGGTAACACCATATATTTT. Its protein product is CASSYSTRGGNTIYF. The chain recombines TRBV6-5 with TRBJ1-3; no definite D call. This CDR3 has 15 residues. CDR1 and CDR2 from the germline V gene are MNHEY and SVGAGI. V gave up 0 bases and J gave up 7 bases, with 13 bases separating them.

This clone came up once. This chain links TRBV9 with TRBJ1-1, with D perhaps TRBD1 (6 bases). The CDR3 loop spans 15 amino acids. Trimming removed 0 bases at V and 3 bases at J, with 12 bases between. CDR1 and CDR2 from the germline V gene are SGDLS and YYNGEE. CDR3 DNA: TGTGCCAGCAGCGTAGCCGACAGGTCGGACACTGAAGCTTTCTTT. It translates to CASSVADRSDTEAFF.

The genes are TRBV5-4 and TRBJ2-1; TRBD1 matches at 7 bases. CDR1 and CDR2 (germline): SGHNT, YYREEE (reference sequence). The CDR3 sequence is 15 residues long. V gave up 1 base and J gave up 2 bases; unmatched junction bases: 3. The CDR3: CASSLSGTAYNEQFF. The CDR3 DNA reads TGTGCCAGCAGCTTGTCCGGGACAGCCTACAATGAGCAGTTCTTC.

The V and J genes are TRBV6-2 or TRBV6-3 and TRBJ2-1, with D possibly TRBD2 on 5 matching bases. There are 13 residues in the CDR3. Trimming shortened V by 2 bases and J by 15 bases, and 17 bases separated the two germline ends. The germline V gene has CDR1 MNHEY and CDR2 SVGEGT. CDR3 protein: CASSYDSVRARFF. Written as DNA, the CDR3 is TGTGCCAGCAGTTACGACTCTGTGCGGGCTCGGTTCTTC.

DNA of the CDR3: TGTGCCAGCAGCGGGGGCGACTATGGCTACACCTTC. This gives the protein CASSGGDYGYTF. The genes are TRBV5-4 and TRBJ1-2; tentatively, D is TRBD1 (6 bases). Looked up from germline, CDR1 is SGHNT and CDR2 is YYREEE (reference sequence). This CDR3 has 12 residues. Trimming pared 4 bases from V and 3 bases from J, leaving 7 bases between.

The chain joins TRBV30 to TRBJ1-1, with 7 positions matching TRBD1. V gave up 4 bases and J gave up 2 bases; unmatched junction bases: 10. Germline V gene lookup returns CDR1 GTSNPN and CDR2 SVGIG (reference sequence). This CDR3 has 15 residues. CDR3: CAWILLNRGNTEAFF. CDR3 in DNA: TGTGCCTGGATTCTTCTAAACAGGGGCAACACTGAAGCTTTCTTT.